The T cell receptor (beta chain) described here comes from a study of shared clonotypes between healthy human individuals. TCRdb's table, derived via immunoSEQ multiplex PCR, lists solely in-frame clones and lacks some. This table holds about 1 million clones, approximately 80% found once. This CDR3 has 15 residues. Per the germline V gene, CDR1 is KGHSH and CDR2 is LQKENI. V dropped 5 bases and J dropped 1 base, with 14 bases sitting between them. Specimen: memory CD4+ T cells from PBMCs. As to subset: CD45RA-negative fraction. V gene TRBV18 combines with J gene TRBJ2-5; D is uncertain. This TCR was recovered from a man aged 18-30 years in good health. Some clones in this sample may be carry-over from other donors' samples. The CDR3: CASSRGGRSQETQYF. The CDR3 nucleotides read TGTGCCAGCTCAAGAGGCGGACGGTCCCAAGAGACCCAGTACTTC.